This T cell receptor beta chain was sequenced for a study of tumor T cells in aggressive B-cell lymphoma listed by TCRdb under 2017. With regard to this clone: Its specific antigen is unknown. No qualities accompany the bases; no much larger clone lies one base away.

Preparation of the library involved the immunoSEQ multiplex PCR assay. TCRdb obtained this table from immuneACCESS and retained in-frame rearrangements with V and J assigned. These tables miss some clones; where compared with another copy, unresolved V genes account for less than half of the shortfall, and the remainder is unexplained. For this sample the table gives several thousand clones, of which around 85% were detected only once. In total, the top ten clones hold 3.5% to 5% of the sample. CDR3 length: 14 amino acids, cysteine to phenylalanine. Here the CDR3 DNA is all that survives: 42 bases in frame from base 1. The V end loses 3 bases and the J end loses 1 base, and a stretch of 6 bases separates them. The germline V gene sets CDR1 to SGHTA and CDR2 to FQGTGA.

Recombination linked TRBV7-3 to TRBJ2-2; TRBD2 is a possible D gene, resting on 6 matching bases. The clonotype originates from an adult with diffuse large B cell lymphoma. The sample was tumor tissue. The sequenced DNA is TGTGCCAGCAGCTTGCGGGGGAACACCGGGGAGCTGTTTTTT. Its coded protein is CASSLRGNTGELFF.